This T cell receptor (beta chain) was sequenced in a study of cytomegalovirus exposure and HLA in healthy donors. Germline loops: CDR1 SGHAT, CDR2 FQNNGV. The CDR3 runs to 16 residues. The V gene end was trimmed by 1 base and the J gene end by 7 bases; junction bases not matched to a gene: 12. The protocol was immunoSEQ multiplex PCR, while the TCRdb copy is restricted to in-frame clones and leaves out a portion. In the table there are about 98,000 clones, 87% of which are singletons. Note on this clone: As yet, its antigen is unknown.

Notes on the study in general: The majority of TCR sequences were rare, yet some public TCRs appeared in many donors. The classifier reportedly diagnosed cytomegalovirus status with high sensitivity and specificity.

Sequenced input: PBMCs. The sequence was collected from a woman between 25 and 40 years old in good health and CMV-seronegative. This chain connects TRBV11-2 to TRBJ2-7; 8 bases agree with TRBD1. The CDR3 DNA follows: TGTGCCAGCAGCTTAGGGGACAGGTACCGATCCAATGAGCAGTACTTC. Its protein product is CASSLGDRYRSNEQYF.